This T cell receptor (beta chain) stems from a study of T cell responses to AZD1222 COVID-19 vaccine. Overall study findings and caveats: Two AZD1222 administrations were followed by greater Spike-specific TCR breadth and depth. Reports say nearly half of spike-specific TCRs go after unmutated variant regions. Of the AZD1222 recipients, only 5 or 6 were seropositive at baseline.

To note about this clone: Antigen unknown.

Method: immunoSEQ multiplex PCR; TCRdb's copy keeps in-frame clones and lacks some. The table shows around 100,000 clones, with roughly nine tenths occurring only once. The CDR3 extends over 12 amino acids. V dropped 6 bases and J dropped 5 bases, with 8 bases sitting between them. The germline V gene has CDR1 SGHNT and CDR2 YENEEA. This TCR derives from an adult in good health. The starting material was peripheral blood, obtained on day 0 of AZD1222 vaccination. V gene TRBV11-3 combines with J gene TRBJ2-1; D is undetermined. The CDR3 DNA follows: TGTGCCAGCAGTCGGAGTGACAATGAGCAGTTCTTC. This translates into CASSRSDNEQFF.